This T cell receptor beta chain comes out of a study of blood T cell repertoires in COVID-19. Study overall: Both acute and convalescent COVID-19 samples were obtained from the United States, Italy and Spain. Sources were T cells, B-cell-depleted T cells, or PBMCs; the material itself was cDNA or gDNA.

This clone was found many times. Per germline, CDR1 LNHDA and CDR2 SQIVND (reference sequence). This CDR3 has 14 amino acids. Trimming removed 1 base from V and 4 bases from J, with 10 bases in between. Methods used by the authors: Amplified reference gene primers provided the basis for estimating nucleated cell counts. Assay used: immunoSEQ multiplex PCR; TCRdb lists only in-frame clones, some missing. That table is the source of V, J and clone size, and D and trimming were worked out from the DNA. The top ten clones hold roughly 13% of a sample with more than 150,000 clones, under 80% of them seen once.

The V and J genes are TRBV19 and TRBJ1-2, with D tentatively TRBD1 (5 bases). Material for sequencing was peripheral blood. The receptor was isolated from a man in his fifties or sixties who had recovered from COVID-19. CDR3 bases: TGTGCCAGTAGTATAGTTGACAGCCTCTATGGCTACACCTTC. Its translation: CASSIVDSLYGYTF. Complete variable domain (other parts from reference TRBV19 and TRBJ1-2): DGGITQSPKYLFRKEGQNVTLSCEQNLNHDAMYWYRQDPGQGLRLIYYSQIVNDFQKGDIAEGYSVSREKKESFPLTVTSAQKNPTAFYLCASSIVDSLYGYTFGSGTRLTVV.